Following are 25 T cell receptor beta chains from one sample sequenced in a study of shared clonotypes between healthy human individuals. Profiled with immunoSEQ multiplex PCR; TCRdb holds only in-frame clones, not every one. Found here are approximately 440,000 clones, around 77% of them singletons; the top ten hold around 12%. The material sequenced was PBMCs. These receptor sequences come from a woman between 40 and 55 years old in good health. Some clones in this sample may be carry-over from other donors' samples.

The CDR3 DNA follows: TGTGCCAGCAGAGCCTGGACAGGGAAGAACACCGGGGAGCTGTTTTTT. It yields the protein CASRAWTGKNTGELFF. The rearrangement uses TRBV2 and TRBJ2-2; 8 bases are a match to TRBD1. The germline gives CDR1 SNHLY, CDR2 FYNNEI. This CDR3 is built from 16 residues. With 6 bases clipped from V and 1 base from J, the junction kept 7 bases outside the gene matches. Full variable domain (remainder filled in from reference TRBV2 and TRBJ2-2): EPEVTQTPSHQVTQMGQEVILRCVPISNHLYFYWYRQILGQKVEFLVSFYNNEISEKSEIFDDQFSVERPDGSNFTLKIRSTKLEDSAMYFCASRAWTGKNTGELFFGEGSRLTVL.

V gene TRBV7-2 combines with J gene TRBJ2-7, with D possibly TRBD2 on 6 matching bases. Germline-derived CDR1 and CDR2 are SGHTA and FQGNSA. Trimming pared 5 bases from V and 9 bases from J, leaving 14 bases between. The CDR3 runs 12 residues. In nucleotides, the CDR3 is TGTGCCAGCAGCGCCCCGGGGCGGGGGCAGTACTTC. It translates to CASSAPGRGQYF.

A remark on this clone: The sample has other DNA sequences that encode this CDR3 too. The CDR3 coding sequence is TGCGCCAGCAGCCTCGAATACGAGCAGTACTTC. It encodes CASSLEYEQYF. The V and J genes are TRBV5-1 and TRBJ2-7; D call uncertain. V gave up 4 bases and J gave up 4 bases, with 6 bases separating them. The CDR3 covers 11 residues. CDR1 SGHRS and CDR2 YFSETQ come from the germline V gene.

CDR3 region: CASSLISSYNEQFF. The CDR3 DNA is TGCGCCAGCAGCTTGATAAGCTCCTACAATGAGCAGTTCTTC. The chain recombines TRBV5-1 with TRBJ2-1; no firm D call. CDR1 is SGHRS and CDR2 is YFSETQ in the germline V gene. Trimming removed 1 base at V and 0 bases at J, with 5 bases between. The CDR3 consists of 14 residues.

The chain is built from TRBV28 and TRBJ2-2; 11 positions match TRBD2. The junction had 19 bases not matched to a gene; V was cut back by 6 bases and J by 4 bases. Per germline, CDR1 MDHEN and CDR2 SYDVKM. The CDR3 runs 20 residues. CDR3 coding DNA: TGTGCCAGCAGCCCAATCTGGGGGCTTGGGACTAGCGGACCCACCGGGGAGCTGTTTTTT. Translating it yields CASSPIWGLGTSGPTGELFF.

The CDR3 DNA follows: TGTGCCAGCAGCTTAGTAGGGACAAGCAATCAGCCCCAGCATTTT. Translated, it gives CASSLVGTSNQPQHF. The V gene is TRBV7-2, the J gene TRBJ1-5, with D perhaps TRBD1 (6 bases). Germline V gene lookup returns CDR1 SGHTA and CDR2 FQGNSA. This CDR3 has 15 residues. V shed 1 base and J shed 1 base, with 8 bases lying between them.

This clone was counted only a few times. The rearrangement joins TRBV7-9 to TRBJ2-7, with D possibly matching TRBD1 (7 bases). The germline gives CDR1 SEHNR, CDR2 FQNEAQ (reference sequence). CDR3 length equals 14 residues. Trimming removed 5 bases at V and 5 bases at J, with 16 bases between. This chain's CDR3 is CASSPQGGRDEQYF. CDR3 nucleotides: TGTGCCAGCAGCCCCCAGGGGGGCAGGGACGAGCAGTACTTC.

The J gene is TRBJ2-3, the V gene TRBV5-1; D is ambiguous. V lost 0 bases and J lost 1, with 9 bases in between. Germline CDR1 and CDR2: SGHRS and YFSETQ. CDR3 length: 15 amino acids. CDR3 amino acids: CASSLDPSGTDTQYF. The CDR3 coding sequence is TGCGCCAGCAGCTTGGATCCTTCGGGCACAGATACGCAGTATTTT.

The rearrangement uses TRBV15 and TRBJ1-5; tentatively, D is TRBD1 (5 bases). Trimming cost V 3 bases and J 0 bases, with 9 bases left between them. This CDR3 has 15 residues. The germline V gene encodes CDR1 LNHNV and CDR2 YYDKDF (reference sequence). The CDR3 DNA is TGTGCCACCAGCAGGACAGCATATAGCAATCAGCCCCAGCATTTT. This encodes CATSRTAYSNQPQHF.

This clone appeared a single time. A clone one base away is much larger, so this may be a read error. The V gene is TRBV9, the J gene TRBJ1-2, with no clear D. The CDR3 spans 14 residues. Germline V CDR1 and CDR2: SGDLS, YYNGEE. Between the trimmed V and J ends, which lost 3 bases and 3 bases, there was a span of 12 bases. The DNA of the CDR3 is TGTGCCAGCAGCGCGCTACAGAGTCACTATGGCTACACCTTC. Translated: CASSALQSHYGYTF.

The genes are TRBV7-2 and TRBJ2-7; a possible D gene is TRBD1 (5 bases). Between the trimmed V and J ends, which lost 4 bases and 3 bases, there was a span of 7 bases. The CDR3 spans 12 residues. Germline V gene sequence: CDR1 SGHTA, CDR2 FQGNSA. This CDR3 is CASSSQGYEQYF. For the CDR3, the DNA is TGTGCCAGCAGCTCTCAGGGCTACGAGCAGTACTTC.

This clone showed up just a few times. The rearrangement links TRBV7-9 to TRBJ1-2, with D uncertain. The germline V gene encodes CDR1 SEHNR and CDR2 FQNEAQ (reference sequence). This CDR3 has 12 residues. With 5 bases removed from V and 7 bases from J, the gap between germline ends came to 11 bases. The CDR3 nucleotides read TGTGCCAGCAGCCAGAACAGTGTTGGCTACACCTTC. Protein product: CASSQNSVGYTF.

This clone was seen a few times. This rearrangement joins TRBV18 to TRBJ1-4; 7 bases are a match to TRBD1. The CDR3 has 15 amino acids. Looked up from germline, CDR1 is KGHSH and CDR2 is LQKENI. The trim removed 2 bases at V and 4 bases at J, leaving 4 bases unmatched. The CDR3 sequence: CASSPWTGHNEKLFF. The CDR3 nucleotides are TGTGCCAGCTCACCATGGACAGGACATAATGAAAAACTGTTTTTT.

This clone has more than one count but fewer than ten. This rearrangement joins TRBV9 to TRBJ2-1, with 14 bases identical to TRBD2. The CDR3 has 16 amino acids. The J segment lost 8 bases and the V segment lost 4 bases, leaving 8 bases of the junction unmatched. CDR1 is SGDLS, CDR2 YYNGEE, per germline. CDR3 loop: CASSPRGLAGDHEQFF. In nucleotides, the CDR3 is TGTGCCAGCAGCCCCCGGGGACTAGCGGGAGACCATGAGCAGTTCTTC.

This sequence joins TRBV7-9 and TRBJ1-2, with D possibly TRBD1 on 5 matching bases. Trimming took 5 bases from V and 7 from J, leaving 11 bases between them. The CDR3 totals 12 residues. Germline-derived CDR1 and CDR2 are SEHNR and FQNEAQ (reference sequence). The CDR3 spells CASSTGDRGYTF. The CDR3 DNA is TGTGCCAGCAGCACGGGGGACCGTGGCTACACCTTC.

Comment on this clone: This may be a read error, as it is one base from a much larger clone. Other DNA variants within this sample encode the same CDR3. The chain joins TRBV7-9 to TRBJ2-2, with 9 nucleotides matching TRBD2. CDR1 SEHNR and CDR2 FQNEAQ come from the germline V gene (reference sequence). The CDR3 is 15 amino acids. In nucleotides, the CDR3 is TGTGCCAGCAGCTTACCTAGCGGGAACACCGGGGAGCTGTTCTTT. Protein: CASSLPSGNTGELFF.

V gene TRBV18 combines with J gene TRBJ2-6; TRBD1 is a possible D gene (6 bases). V was pared by 3 bases and J by 3 bases, with 15 bases between. The CDR3 spans 17 residues. From germline, CDR1 is KGHSH and CDR2 LQKENI. The DNA for the CDR3 is TGTGCCAGCTCACCCGTAGCAGGGGAATATGGGGCCAACGTCCTGACTTTC. This gives the protein CASSPVAGEYGANVLTF.

The chain combines TRBV5-6 with TRBJ2-7; D ambiguous. In germline, CDR1 is SGHDT, CDR2 YYEEEE. The CDR3 has 13 residues. Trimming shortened V by 5 bases and J by 3 bases, and 12 bases separated the two germline ends. CDR3 in DNA: TGTGCCAGCAGGCTTGCCCCCCACTACGAGCAGTACTTC. Its protein is CASRLAPHYEQYF.

This clone was seen more than once but under ten times. CDR3 coding DNA: TGCAGCGCCGGACAGGGGGCTTCAACCCCCCTAGGGGAGCAGTACTTC. Amino acid sequence: CSAGQGASTPLGEQYF. This chain joins TRBV29-1 and TRBJ2-7; 11 nucleotides match TRBD1. J lost 7 bases, V lost 7 bases, and 18 bases had no gene match. Germline lookup yields CDR1 SQVTM and CDR2 ANQGSEA. This CDR3 spans 16 amino acids.

In regard to this clone: This clone may be a read error of a much larger clone one base away. The V call is TRBV7-9, the J call TRBJ2-2; no clear D gene. Trimming shortened V by 3 bases and J by 0 bases, and 2 bases separated the two germline ends. The CDR3 consists of 13 residues. CDR1 is SEHNR, CDR2 FQNEAQ, per germline (reference sequence). The CDR3 protein is CASSFTNTGELFF. The CDR3 nucleotides are TGTGCCAGCAGCTTTACGAACACCGGGGAGCTGTTTTTT.

V usage is TRBV27 and J usage is TRBJ2-7; no reliable D call. Germline loops: CDR1 MNHEY, CDR2 SMNVEV (reference sequence). The CDR3 has 14 amino acids. V lost 6 bases and J lost 5, with 17 bases in between. The CDR3 nucleotides are TGTGCCAGCAGGCAAAGACGGGCGTCCCACGAGCAGTACTTC. As protein: CASRQRRASHEQYF.

In this sample, this clone turned up a few times. This sequence joins TRBV15 and TRBJ2-7; 14 bases line up with TRBD2. The V gene's germline CDR1 is LNHNV and CDR2 YYDKDF (reference sequence). CDR3 length: 17 amino acids. V lost 3 bases to trimming and J lost 2 bases; unmatched junction nucleotides: 6. DNA of the CDR3: TGTGCCACCAGCAGTTGGACTAGCGGGAGGAGCCCCTACGAGCAGTACTTC. It is translated as CATSSWTSGRSPYEQYF.

V usage is TRBV5-1 and J usage is TRBJ2-7; 10 positions match TRBD2. CDR1 and CDR2 (germline): SGHRS, YFSETQ. This CDR3 has 15 residues. Trimming took 3 bases from V and 4 from J; bases not matched to a gene: 7. CDR3 sequence (DNA): TGCGCCAGCAGCTCTTCTAGCGGGGGCACATACGAGCAGTACTTC. It specifies CASSSSSGGTYEQYF.

This clone was seen at least ten times. V gene TRBV6-4 combines with J gene TRBJ2-1; D is unresolved. V was trimmed by 3 bases and J by 9 bases, leaving 18 bases between them. In germline, CDR1 is MRHNA, CDR2 SNTAGT. The CDR3 contains 15 residues. CDR3 DNA: TGTGCCAGCAGTGATCGGTTGGACGAGCCTACTGAGCAGTTCTTC. It codes for CASSDRLDEPTEQFF.

This clone has just one count. A far larger clone lies a single base away; this is likely a read error. Likely a read error: the CDR3 ends without its conserved phenylalanine or tryptophan. J is TRBJ2-7 and V is TRBV28, with 12 bases aligning to TRBD2. J lost 3 bases, V lost 5 bases, and 2 bases had no gene match. The CDR3 covers 14 residues. Germline assignment: CDR1 MDHEN and CDR2 SYDVKM. The CDR3 region is CASSGLAGIYEQYS. The CDR3 region has the DNA TGTGCCAGCAGTGGACTAGCGGGGATCTACGAGCAGTACTCC.